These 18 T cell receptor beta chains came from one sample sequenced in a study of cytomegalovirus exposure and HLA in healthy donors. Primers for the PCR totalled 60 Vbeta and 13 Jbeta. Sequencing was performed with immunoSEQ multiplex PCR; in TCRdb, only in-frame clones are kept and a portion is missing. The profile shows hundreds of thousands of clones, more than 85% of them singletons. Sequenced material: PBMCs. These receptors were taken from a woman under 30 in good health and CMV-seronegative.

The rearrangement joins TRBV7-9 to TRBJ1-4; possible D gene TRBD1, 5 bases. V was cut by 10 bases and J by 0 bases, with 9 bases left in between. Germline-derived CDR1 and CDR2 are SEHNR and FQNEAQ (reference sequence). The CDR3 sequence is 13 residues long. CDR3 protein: CAIPTATNEKLFF. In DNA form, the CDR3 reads TGTGCCATTCCGACAGCAACTAATGAAAAACTGTTTTTT.

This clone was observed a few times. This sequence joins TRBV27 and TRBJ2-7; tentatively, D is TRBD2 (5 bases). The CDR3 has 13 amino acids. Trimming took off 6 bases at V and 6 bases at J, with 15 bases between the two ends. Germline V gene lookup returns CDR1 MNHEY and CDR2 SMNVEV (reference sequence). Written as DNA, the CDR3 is TGTGCCAGCAGCCTCATGGCGGGCTCCGAGCAGTACTTC. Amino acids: CASSLMAGSEQYF.

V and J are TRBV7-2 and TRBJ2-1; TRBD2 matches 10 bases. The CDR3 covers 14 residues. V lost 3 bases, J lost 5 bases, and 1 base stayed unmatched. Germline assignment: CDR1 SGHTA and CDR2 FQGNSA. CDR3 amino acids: CASSLSGRDNEQFF. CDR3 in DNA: TGTGCCAGCAGCTTGAGCGGGAGGGACAATGAGCAGTTCTTC.

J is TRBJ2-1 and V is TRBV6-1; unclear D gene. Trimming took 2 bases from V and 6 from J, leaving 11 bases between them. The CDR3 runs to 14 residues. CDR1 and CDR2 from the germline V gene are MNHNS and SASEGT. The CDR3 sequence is CASSEQAPSNEQFF. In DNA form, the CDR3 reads TGTGCCAGCAGTGAACAGGCCCCGAGCAATGAGCAGTTCTTC.

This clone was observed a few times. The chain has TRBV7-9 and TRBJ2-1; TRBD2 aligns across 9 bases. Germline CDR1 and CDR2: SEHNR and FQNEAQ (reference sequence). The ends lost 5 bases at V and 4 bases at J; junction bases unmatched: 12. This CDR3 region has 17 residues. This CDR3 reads CASSPARLAGQYNEQFF. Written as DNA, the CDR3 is TGTGCCAGCAGCCCCGCCCGGCTAGCGGGGCAATACAATGAGCAGTTCTTC.

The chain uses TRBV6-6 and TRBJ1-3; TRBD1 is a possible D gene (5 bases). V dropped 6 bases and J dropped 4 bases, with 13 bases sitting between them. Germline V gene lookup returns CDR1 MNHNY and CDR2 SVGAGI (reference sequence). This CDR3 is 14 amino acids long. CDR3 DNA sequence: TGTGCCAGCAGAAGTAGGGGTTCCGGAAACACCATATATTTT. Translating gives CASRSRGSGNTIYF.

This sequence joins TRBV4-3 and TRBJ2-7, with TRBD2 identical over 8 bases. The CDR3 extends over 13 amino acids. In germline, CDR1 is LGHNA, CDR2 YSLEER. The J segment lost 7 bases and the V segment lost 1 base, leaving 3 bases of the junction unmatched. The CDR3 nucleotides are TGCGCCAGCAGCCAAGCGGGAGGGGAAGAGCAGTACTTC. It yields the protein CASSQAGGEEQYF.

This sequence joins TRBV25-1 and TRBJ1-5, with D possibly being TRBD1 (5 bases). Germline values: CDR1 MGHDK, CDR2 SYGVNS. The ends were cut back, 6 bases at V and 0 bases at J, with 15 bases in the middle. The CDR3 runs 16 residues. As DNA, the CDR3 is TGTGCCAGCAGCCCATCTCAGGGAAATAGCAATCAGCCCCAGCATTTT. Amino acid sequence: CASSPSQGNSNQPQHF.

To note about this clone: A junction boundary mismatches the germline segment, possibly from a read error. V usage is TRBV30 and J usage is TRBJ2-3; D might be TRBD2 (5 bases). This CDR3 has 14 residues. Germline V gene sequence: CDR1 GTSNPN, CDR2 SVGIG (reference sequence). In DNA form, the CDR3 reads TGTGCCGGCCGACGGGGATTCCTTTCAGATAAGCAGTATTTT. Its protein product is CAGRRGFLSDKQYF.

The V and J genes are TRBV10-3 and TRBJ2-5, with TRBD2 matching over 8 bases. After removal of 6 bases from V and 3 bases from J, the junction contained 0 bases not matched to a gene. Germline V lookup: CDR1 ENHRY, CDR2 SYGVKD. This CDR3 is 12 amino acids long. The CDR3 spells CAISGGEETQYF. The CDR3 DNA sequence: TGTGCCATCAGCGGGGGGGAAGAGACCCAGTACTTC.

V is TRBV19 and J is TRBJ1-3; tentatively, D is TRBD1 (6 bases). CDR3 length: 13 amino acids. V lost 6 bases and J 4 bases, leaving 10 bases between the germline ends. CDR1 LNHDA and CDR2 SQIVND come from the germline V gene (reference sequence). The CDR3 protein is CASSQGKGNTIYF. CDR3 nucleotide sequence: TGTGCCAGTAGCCAGGGGAAAGGAAACACCATATATTTT.

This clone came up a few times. CDR3 nucleotide sequence: TGTGCCAGCAGTCTCCGGCGGGTTGGGATCACTGAAGCTTTCTTT. Translation gives CASSLRRVGITEAFF. The chain links TRBV5-4 to TRBJ1-1; D not resolved. Trimming pared 5 bases from V and 4 bases from J, leaving 18 bases between. From germline, CDR1 is SGHNT and CDR2 YYREEE (reference sequence). The CDR3 is 15 amino acids.

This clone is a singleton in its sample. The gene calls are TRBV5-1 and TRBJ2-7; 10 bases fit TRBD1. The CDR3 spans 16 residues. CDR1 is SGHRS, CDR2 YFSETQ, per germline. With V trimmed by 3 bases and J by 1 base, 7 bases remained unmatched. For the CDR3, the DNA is TGCGCCAGCAGCTGGGGGACGGGACAGGGGTCCTACGAGCAGTACTTC. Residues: CASSWGTGQGSYEQYF.

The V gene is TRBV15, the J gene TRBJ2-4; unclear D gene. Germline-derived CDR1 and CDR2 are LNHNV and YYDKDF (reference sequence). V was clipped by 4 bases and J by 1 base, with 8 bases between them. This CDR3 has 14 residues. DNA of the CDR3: TGTGCCACCAGCATTACATGGGCCAAAAACATTCAGTACTTC. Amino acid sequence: CATSITWAKNIQYF.

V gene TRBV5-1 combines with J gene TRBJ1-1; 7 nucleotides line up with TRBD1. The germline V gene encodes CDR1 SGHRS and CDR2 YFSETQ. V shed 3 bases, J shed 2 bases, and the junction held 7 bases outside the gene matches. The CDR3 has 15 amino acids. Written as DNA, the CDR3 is TGCGCCAGCAGCTCAGCCGGGACAGTAAACACTGAAGCTTTCTTT. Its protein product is CASSSAGTVNTEAFF.

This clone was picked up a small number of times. The CDR3 DNA reads as TGTGCCAGCAGCCGAGGACTAGCGGGGACCTACGAGCAGTACTTC. Translation gives CASSRGLAGTYEQYF. This chain joins TRBV6-5 and TRBJ2-7; TRBD2 aligns across 12 bases. Germline CDR1 and CDR2: MNHEY and SVGAGI. After removal of 6 bases from V and 2 bases from J, the junction contained 5 bases not matched to a gene. The CDR3 runs to 15 residues.

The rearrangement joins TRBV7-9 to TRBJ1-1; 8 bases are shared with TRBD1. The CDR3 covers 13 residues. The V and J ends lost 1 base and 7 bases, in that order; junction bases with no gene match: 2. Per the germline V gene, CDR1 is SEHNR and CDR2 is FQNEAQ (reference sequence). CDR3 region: CASSLEQGVEAFF. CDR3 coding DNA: TGTGCCAGCAGCTTAGAACAGGGGGTTGAAGCTTTCTTT.

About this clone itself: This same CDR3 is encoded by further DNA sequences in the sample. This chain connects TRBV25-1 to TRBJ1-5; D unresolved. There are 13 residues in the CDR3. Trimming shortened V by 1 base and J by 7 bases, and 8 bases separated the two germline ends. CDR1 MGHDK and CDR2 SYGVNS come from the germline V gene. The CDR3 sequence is CASSELGGQPQHF. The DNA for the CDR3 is TGTGCCAGCAGTGAATTAGGCGGCCAGCCCCAGCATTTT. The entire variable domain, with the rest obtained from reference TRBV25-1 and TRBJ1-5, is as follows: EADIYQTPRYLVIGTGKKITLECSQTMGHDKMYWYQQDPGMELHLIHYSYGVNSTEKGDLSSESTVSRIRTEHFPLTLESARPSHTSQYLCASSELGGQPQHFGDGTRLSIL.